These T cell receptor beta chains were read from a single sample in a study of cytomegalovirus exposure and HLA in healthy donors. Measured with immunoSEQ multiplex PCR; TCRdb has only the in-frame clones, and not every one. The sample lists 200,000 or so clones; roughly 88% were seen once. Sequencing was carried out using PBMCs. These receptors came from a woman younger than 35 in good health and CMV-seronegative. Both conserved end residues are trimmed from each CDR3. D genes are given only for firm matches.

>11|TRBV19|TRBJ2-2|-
ASSIRGTGELF
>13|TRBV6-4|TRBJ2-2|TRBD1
ASSDSTGDTGELF
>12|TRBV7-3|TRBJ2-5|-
ASTGSQGPETQY
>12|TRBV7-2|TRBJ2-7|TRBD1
ASSYQEQGYEQY
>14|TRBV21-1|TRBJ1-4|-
ASGECPGATNEKLF
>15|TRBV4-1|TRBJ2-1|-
ASSQAWTGGLVNEQF
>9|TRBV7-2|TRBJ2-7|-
ASSLAREQY
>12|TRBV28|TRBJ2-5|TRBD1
ASSLGQGARTQY
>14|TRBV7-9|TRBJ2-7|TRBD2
ASSFLEREGRYEQY
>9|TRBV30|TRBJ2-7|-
AWSVQNEQY
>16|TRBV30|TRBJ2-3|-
AWSVGSGRIPSTDTQY
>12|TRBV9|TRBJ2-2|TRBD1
ASSAGGQGGELF
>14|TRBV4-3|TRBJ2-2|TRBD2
ASSPSGRGFTGELF
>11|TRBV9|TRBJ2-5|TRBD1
ASSVTGRETQY
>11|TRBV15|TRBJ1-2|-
ATSRGLNYGYT
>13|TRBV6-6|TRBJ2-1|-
ASSSSGGSYNEQF
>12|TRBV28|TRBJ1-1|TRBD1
ASTQGQGATEAF
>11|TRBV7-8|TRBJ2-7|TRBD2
ASSSTGTSEQY
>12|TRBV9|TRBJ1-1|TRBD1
ASSLGTGGTEAF
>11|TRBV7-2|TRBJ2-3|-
ASSLTGSDTQY
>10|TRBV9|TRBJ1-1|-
ASSPDTNEAF
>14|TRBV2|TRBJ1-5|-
ASSESRLYSNQPQH
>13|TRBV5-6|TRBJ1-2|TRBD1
ASIWGGTGERGYT
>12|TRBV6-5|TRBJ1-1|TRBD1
ASSTQGAWTEAF
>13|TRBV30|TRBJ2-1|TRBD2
AWSEGGSGSDEQF
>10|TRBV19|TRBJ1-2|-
ASSPRGDGYT
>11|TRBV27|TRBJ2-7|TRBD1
ASSPGQGYEQY
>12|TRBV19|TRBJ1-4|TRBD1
ASSRTGASEKLF
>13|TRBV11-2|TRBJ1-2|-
ASSLVSPGNYGYT
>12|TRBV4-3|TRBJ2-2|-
ASSQHRATGELF
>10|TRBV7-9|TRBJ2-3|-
ASSSLSDTQY
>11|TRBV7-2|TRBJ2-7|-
ASAQGLGDEQY
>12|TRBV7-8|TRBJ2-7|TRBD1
ASSGQGALYEQY
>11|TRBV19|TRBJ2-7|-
ASSIAETYEQY
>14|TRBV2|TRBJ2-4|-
ANRSDGEIAKNIQY
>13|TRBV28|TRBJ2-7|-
ASSFTISRSGEQY
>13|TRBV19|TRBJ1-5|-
ASSHTSGGEQPQH
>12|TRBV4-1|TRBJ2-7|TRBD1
ASSESGQDYEQY
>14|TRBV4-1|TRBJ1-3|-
ASSQAQGFSGNTIY
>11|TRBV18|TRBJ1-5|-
ASSPAGEQPQH
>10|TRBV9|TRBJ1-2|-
ASSGHNYGYT
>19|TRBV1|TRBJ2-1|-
TSSPPRQIETNPLFYNEQF
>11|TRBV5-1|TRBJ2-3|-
ASSGSGTDTQY
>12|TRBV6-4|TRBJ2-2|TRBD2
ASSDGTSTGELF
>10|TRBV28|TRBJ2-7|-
ASSSFPYEQY
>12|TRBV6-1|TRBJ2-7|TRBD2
ASSRREAAHEQY
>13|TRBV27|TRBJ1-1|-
ASSLQGLMNTEAF
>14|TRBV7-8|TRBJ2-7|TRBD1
ASSSDRANLAYEQY
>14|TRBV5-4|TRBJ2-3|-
ASSLISGPSTDTQY
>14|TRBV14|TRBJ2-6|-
ASSQLGSVGANVLT
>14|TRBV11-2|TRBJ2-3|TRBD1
ASSFTGGGHTDTQY
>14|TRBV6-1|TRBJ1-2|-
ASSAADRRYFDGYT
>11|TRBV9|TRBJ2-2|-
ASSASHTGELF
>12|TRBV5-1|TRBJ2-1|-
ASSLDYGYNEQF
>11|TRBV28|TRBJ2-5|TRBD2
ASSSGLAETQY
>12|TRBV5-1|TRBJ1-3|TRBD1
ASSLGDRGNTIY
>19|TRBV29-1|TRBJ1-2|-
SVQSRDSDKYNYSPYYGYT
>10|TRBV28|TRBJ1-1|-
ACGIMNTEAF